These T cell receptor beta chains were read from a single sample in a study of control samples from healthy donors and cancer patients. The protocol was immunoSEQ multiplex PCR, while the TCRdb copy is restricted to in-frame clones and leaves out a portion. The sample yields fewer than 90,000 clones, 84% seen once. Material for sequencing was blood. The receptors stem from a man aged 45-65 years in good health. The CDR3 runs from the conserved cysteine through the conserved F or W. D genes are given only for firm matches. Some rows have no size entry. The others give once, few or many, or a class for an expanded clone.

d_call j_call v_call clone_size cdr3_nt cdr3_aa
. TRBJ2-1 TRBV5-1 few TGCGCCAGCAGCTTGGAGGGCGATCACAATGAGCAGTTCTTC CASSLEGDHNEQFF
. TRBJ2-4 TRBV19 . TGTGCCAGTAATGATGGGGGTGGCAATCAGTACTTC CASNDGGGNQYF
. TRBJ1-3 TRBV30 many TGTGCCTGGAGTGTAAGAAACACCATATATTTT CAWSVRNTIYF
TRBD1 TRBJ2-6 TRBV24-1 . TGTGCCACCAGTGAGGGGACAGGGAACTCTGGGGCCAACGTCCTGACTTTC CATSEGTGNSGANVLTF
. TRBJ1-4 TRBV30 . TGTGCCTGGAGTGTGAAGGGGCCGGAAAAACTGTTTTTT CAWSVKGPEKLFF
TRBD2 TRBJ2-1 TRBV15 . TGTGCCACCAGCAGAGTCGCGGGAGGGGGGAATGAGCAGTTCTTC CATSRVAGGGNEQFF
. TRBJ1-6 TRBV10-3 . TGTGCCATCAGTGGGGGCAGCTGGAATTCACCCCTCCACTTT CAISGGSWNSPLHF
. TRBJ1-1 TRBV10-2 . TGCGCCAGCAGTGAGTACAGGAGGAACACTGAAGCTTTCTTT CASSEYRRNTEAFF
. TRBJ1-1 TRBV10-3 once TGTGCCATCAGACACAGGGATACGGGGAACACTGAAGCTTTCTTT CAIRHRDTGNTEAFF
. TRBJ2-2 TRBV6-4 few TGTGCCAGCAGTCCGACAGGAGAAAACACCGGGGAGCTGTTTTTT CASSPTGENTGELFF
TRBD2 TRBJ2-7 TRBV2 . TGTGCCAGCTGGAGGCTAGCGGGACAGAGCGAGCAGTACTTC CASWRLAGQSEQYF
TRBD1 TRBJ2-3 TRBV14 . TGTGCCAGCAGCCAAGGTACAGGGGTCACAGATACGCAGTATTTT CASSQGTGVTDTQYF
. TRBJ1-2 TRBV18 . TGTGCCAGCTCTTCTGGGACGGTGAACTATGGCTACACCTTC CASSSGTVNYGYTF
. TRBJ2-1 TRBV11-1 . TGTGCCAGCAGCTTAGCCGCGGGCGGGTTAATGAACAATGAGCAGTTCTTC CASSLAAGGLMNNEQFF
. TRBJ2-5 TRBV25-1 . TGTGCCAGCAGTGAATTGACAGGACTTGGGGAGACCCAGTACTTC CASSELTGLGETQYF
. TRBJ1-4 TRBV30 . TGTGCCTGGAGTGTACGAAACAGGGTAGATGAAAAACTGTTTTTT CAWSVRNRVDEKLFF
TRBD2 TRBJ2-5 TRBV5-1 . TGCGCCAGCAGCCCAGAGGGGACTAGGGAGACCCAGTACTTC CASSPEGTRETQYF
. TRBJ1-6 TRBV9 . TGTGCCAGCAGCCCAAGCTTACTTAATTCACCCCTCCACTTT CASSPSLLNSPLHF
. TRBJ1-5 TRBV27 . TGTGCCAGCAGTTTATCGAAGACACCCAATCAGCCCCAGCATTTT CASSLSKTPNQPQHF
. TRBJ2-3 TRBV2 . TGTGCCAGCAGTGCGGCGCGGGTCAACACAGATACGCAGTATTTT CASSAARVNTDTQYF
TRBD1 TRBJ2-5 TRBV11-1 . TGTGCCAGCACAGACAGGGATCAAGAGACCCAGTACTTC CASTDRDQETQYF
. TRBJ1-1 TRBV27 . TGTGCCAGCAGTTTTTCCCGTCGGGGCACTGAAGCTTTCTTT CASSFSRRGTEAFF
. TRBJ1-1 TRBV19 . TGTGCCAGTAGCCCCCCCCCAAACAGGGCCCAGAACACTGAAGCTTTCTTT CASSPPPNRAQNTEAFF
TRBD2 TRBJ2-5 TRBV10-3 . TGTGCCATCAGTTCCTTCGACGGACTAGCGGGAGTAGAGACCCAGTACTTC CAISSFDGLAGVETQYF
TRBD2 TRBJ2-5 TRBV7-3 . TGTGCCAGCAGCTTACAGCGGGGGAGGGGAGAGACCCAGTACTTC CASSLQRGRGETQYF
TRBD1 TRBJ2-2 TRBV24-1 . TGTGCCACCAGAACCGGGACAGGGGACACCGGGGAGCTGTTTTTT CATRTGTGDTGELFF
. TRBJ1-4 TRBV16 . TGTGCCAGCAGCCAAGGGCGGGCCCGTAATGAAAAACTGTTTTTT CASSQGRARNEKLFF
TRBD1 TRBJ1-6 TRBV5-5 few TGTGCCAGCAGCTTGGAGGGGGTAGGGGGCAGTCCCCTCCACTTT CASSLEGVGGSPLHF
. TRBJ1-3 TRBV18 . TGTGCCAGCTCACCCCCGGGGGGACTCTCTGGAAACACCATATATTTT CASSPPGGLSGNTIYF
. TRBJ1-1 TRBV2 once TGTGCCAGCAGTCACCCGCTTAGACGGCGGGGGAACACTGAAGCTTTCTTT CASSHPLRRRGNTEAFF
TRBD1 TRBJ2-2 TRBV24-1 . TGTGCCACCAGTGAACAGGGGGGTTTTGGGGAGCTGTTTTTT CATSEQGGFGELFF
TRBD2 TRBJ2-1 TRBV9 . TGTGCCAGCAGCCCGACTAGCGGGAATAACCTTTACAATGAGCAGTTCTTC CASSPTSGNNLYNEQFF
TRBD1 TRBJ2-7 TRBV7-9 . TGTGCCAGCAGCCGTCTTGGACAGGGATACTACGAGCAGTACTTC CASSRLGQGYYEQYF
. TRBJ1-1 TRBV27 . TGTGCCAGCAGTTTAAACGCCTTCTGGAACACTGAAGCTTTCTTT CASSLNAFWNTEAFF
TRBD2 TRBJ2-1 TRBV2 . TGTGCCAGCAGCCGACTAGCGCAAAATGAGCAGTTCTTC CASSRLAQNEQFF
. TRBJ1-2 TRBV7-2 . TGTGCCAGCAGCCTAGACGGGCCGAACTATGGCTACACCTTC CASSLDGPNYGYTF
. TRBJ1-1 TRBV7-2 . TGTGCCAGCAGACACAATCGGGGTGAAGCTTTCTTT CASRHNRGEAFF
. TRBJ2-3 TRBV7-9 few TGTGCCAGCAGCTTTCTTCATTCGAGCACAGATACGCAGTATTTT CASSFLHSSTDTQYF